This is a list of T cell receptor beta chains from one sample in a study of cytomegalovirus exposure and HLA in healthy donors. The repertoire was sequenced with immunoSEQ multiplex PCR; TCRdb's copy has only in-frame clones and lacks some. The repertoire holds roughly 250,000 clones, with 84% as singletons. The sequenced sample consisted of PBMCs. These receptors all stem from a middle-aged woman in good health and CMV-seropositive. Each CDR3 is given with its conserved first and last residue. D genes are given only for firm matches. Expanded clones get a size class; other rows say once, few or many, or leave the size out.

TRBJ1-1,.,TRBV19,.,TGTGCCAGTCGGGCGAGGGGGTTGAACACTGAAGCTTTCTTT,CASRARGLNTEAFF
TRBJ2-3,TRBD1,TRBV7-2,.,TGTGCCAGCAGCGCCGGACAGGGGGTAGATACGCAGTATTTT,CASSAGQGVDTQYF
TRBJ2-2,.,TRBV19,.,TGTGCCAGTAGTAGGTACGAGTCGAACACCGGGGAGCTGTTTTTT,CASSRYESNTGELFF
TRBJ1-5,TRBD1,TRBV19,.,TGTGCCAGTAGTAACGGGGGTTACAGGGGTAGCAATCAGCCCCAGCATTTT,CASSNGGYRGSNQPQHF
TRBJ1-6,.,TRBV28,once,TGTGCCAGCAGTTTACGGTCGGAGGGCGCTTCACCCCTCCACTTT,CASSLRSEGASPLHF
TRBJ2-7,TRBD1,TRBV13,.,TGTGCCAGCACAACATCCAGGGTTGACAGGGGGCCCGAGCAGTACTTC,CASTTSRVDRGPEQYF
TRBJ2-7,TRBD2,TRBV7-2,.,TGTGCCAGCAGCTTATGGAGGGAGGGTCCTTACGAGCAGTACTTC,CASSLWREGPYEQYF
TRBJ2-3,TRBD2,TRBV10-3,.,TGTGCCATCAGTGGATTCACTAGCGGGAGAGCGGATACGCAGTATTTT,CAISGFTSGRADTQYF
TRBJ2-1,TRBD1,TRBV13,.,TGTGCCAGCAGCGCTACTTTACCGGGACAGGGGAGAGGTCGGTTCTTC,CASSATLPGQGRGRFF
TRBJ2-5,TRBD2,TRBV7-2,.,TGTGCCAGCGTTCTAGCGGGGGACGGGGAGACCCAGTACTTC,CASVLAGDGETQYF
TRBJ1-2,.,TRBV30,.,TGTGCCTGGAAAGCCCACAACTATGGCTACACCTTC,CAWKAHNYGYTF
TRBJ2-5,.,TRBV28,.,TGTGCCAGCAAGGAAGGGGCGGAAGAGACCCAGTACTTC,CASKEGAEETQYF
TRBJ2-4,.,TRBV6-1,.,TGTGCCAGCAGTGCCCCTGACAGGTTCCAAAACATTCAGTACTTC,CASSAPDRFQNIQYF
TRBJ2-7,TRBD2,TRBV7-2,.,TGTGCCAGCAGCTTAGCCGGGACTAGCGGGAGGGCGTGGGACTCCTACGAGCAGTACTTC,CASSLAGTSGRAWDSYEQYF
TRBJ1-5,.,TRBV7-8,.,TGTGCCAGCAGCTTAGCGCGAGACTCTTTATTCAATCAGCCCCAGCATTTT,CASSLARDSLFNQPQHF
TRBJ2-7,TRBD1,TRBV7-9,.,TGTGCCAGCAGCTCCCCCGGACAGGGGAAGGCCGAGCAGTACTTC,CASSSPGQGKAEQYF
TRBJ1-2,TRBD1,TRBV7-8,.,TGTGCCAGCAGCTTAGCGACAGGGGTCGTGAACTATGGCTACACCTTC,CASSLATGVVNYGYTF
TRBJ2-7,TRBD2,TRBV28,.,TGTGCCAGCACCGGGGCGACTAGCGGGTCCTACGAGCAGTACTTC,CASTGATSGSYEQYF
TRBJ2-7,.,TRBV9,.,TGTGCCAGCAGCGTAGGACCTAGCATTGTCTACGAGCAGTACTTC,CASSVGPSIVYEQYF
TRBJ2-2,.,TRBV19,.,TGTGCCAGTAGTATAGGACAGAACACCGGGGAGCTGTTTTTT,CASSIGQNTGELFF
TRBJ2-7,TRBD2,TRBV9,.,TGTGCCAGCAGCGTAAGCGGGGGCCTTACCTTCTACGAGCAGTACTTC,CASSVSGGLTFYEQYF
TRBJ1-4,.,TRBV30,once,TGTGCCTGGAGCGGGGGGACAGAAAAACTGTTTTTT,CAWSGGTEKLFF
TRBJ2-3,.,TRBV20-1,.,TGCAGTGCTAGAGCGAGAGATACGCAGTATTTT,CSARARDTQYF
TRBJ2-5,.,TRBV4-1,.,TGCGCCAGCAGCCAAGGGCCCTCGACTAGCCAAGAGACCCAGTACTTC,CASSQGPSTSQETQYF
TRBJ2-2,.,TRBV23-1,.,TGCGCCAGCAGTCTGGAAGGGGCCGGGGAGCTGTTTTTT,CASSLEGAGELFF
TRBJ1-2,TRBD1,TRBV27,.,TGTGCCAGCAGTGACAGGGCCGACTATGGCTACACCTTC,CASSDRADYGYTF
TRBJ2-7,TRBD1,TRBV19,.,TGTGCCAGTAGTTTCGGGACAGGGACCTACGAGCAGTACTTC,CASSFGTGTYEQYF
TRBJ1-2,TRBD1,TRBV28,.,TGTGCCAGCAGTTTAGCCAGGGGGATCTATGGCTACACCTTC,CASSLARGIYGYTF
TRBJ1-1,TRBD1,TRBV7-2,.,TGTGCCAGCAGCTTAGGACAGGGCAATGAAGCTTTCTTT,CASSLGQGNEAFF
TRBJ1-1,.,TRBV19,.,TGTGCCAGTAGTCTCAGTCTCCGGAACACTGAAGCTTTCTTT,CASSLSLRNTEAFF
TRBJ2-1,.,TRBV4-2,.,TGTGCCAGCAGCCAAGAAGTTTCGAGTGAGCAGTTCTTC,CASSQEVSSEQFF
TRBJ1-3,.,TRBV30,.,TGTGCCTGGAGTGTAGAGGGAAACACCATATATTTT,CAWSVEGNTIYF
TRBJ2-5,.,TRBV5-4,.,TGTGCCAGCAGCTTCTACAGGGCGGAGACCCAGTACTTC,CASSFYRAETQYF
TRBJ2-1,TRBD2,TRBV7-9,once,TGTGCCAGCAGCCCTAGGACTAGCGGGAGCCTGCAGTTCTTC,CASSPRTSGSLQFF
TRBJ2-2,.,TRBV6-1,.,TGTGCCAGCAGTGATGGGGCAGGGGACACCGGGGAGCTGTTTTTT,CASSDGAGDTGELFF
TRBJ2-5,TRBD2,TRBV7-3,once,TGTGCCAGCAGCTCCGGGACTAGCGGGAGGGAGACCCAGTACTTC,CASSSGTSGRETQYF
TRBJ2-1,TRBD2,TRBV27,.,TGTGCCAGCAGTGGGGGGGGTTTCTACAATGAGCAGTTCTTC,CASSGGGFYNEQFF
TRBJ2-7,.,TRBV20-1,.,TGCAGTGCTAGTAATTCCTACGAGCGGTACTTC,CSASNSYERYF
TRBJ1-5,.,TRBV28,.,TGTGCCAGCAGGCCTCAGGCTTACAATCAGCCCCAGCATTTT,CASRPQAYNQPQHF
TRBJ1-4,.,TRBV20-1,.,TGCAGTGTGGACGGGGAAGAAAAACTGTTTTTT,CSVDGEEKLFF
TRBJ1-4,TRBD1,TRBV18,.,TGTGCCAGCTCGGCTCTAGGGGGCGAAAAACTGTTTTTT,CASSALGGEKLFF
TRBJ2-1,.,TRBV6-5,.,TGTGCCAGTAGGGACTTATACAATGAGCAGTTCTTC,CASRDLYNEQFF
TRBJ2-1,.,TRBV28,few,TGTGCCAGCAGTTCGACTGGCTACAATGAGCAGTTCTTC,CASSSTGYNEQFF
TRBJ1-5,TRBD1,TRBV19,.,TGTGCCAGTAGTATGGCGACAGGGGGCAATCAGCCCCAGCATTTT,CASSMATGGNQPQHF
TRBJ2-7,TRBD1,TRBV7-9,.,TGTGCCAGCAAGGGGACAGGGGCCTATGAGCAGTACTTC,CASKGTGAYEQYF
TRBJ2-1,TRBD2,TRBV28,.,TGTGCCAGCACCCTAGCGGGATCCGACAATGAGCAGTTCTTC,CASTLAGSDNEQFF
TRBJ2-3,.,TRBV28,.,TGTGCCAGTCGGTCGGGGATTCCTTCTGGATTACGGGATACGCAGTATTTT,CASRSGIPSGLRDTQYF
TRBJ2-3,TRBD2,TRBV18,.,TGTGCCAGCTCACCTCCGGTCCGTCCTACTAGCGCAGATACGCAGTATTTT,CASSPPVRPTSADTQYF
TRBJ1-5,.,TRBV19,.,TGTGCCAGTACCCCGGACATTAGCAATCAGCCCCAGCATTTT,CASTPDISNQPQHF
TRBJ1-1,.,TRBV30,.,TGTGCCTGGAGTGTAAAAGGGGTGAAGACTGAAGCTTTCTTT,CAWSVKGVKTEAFF